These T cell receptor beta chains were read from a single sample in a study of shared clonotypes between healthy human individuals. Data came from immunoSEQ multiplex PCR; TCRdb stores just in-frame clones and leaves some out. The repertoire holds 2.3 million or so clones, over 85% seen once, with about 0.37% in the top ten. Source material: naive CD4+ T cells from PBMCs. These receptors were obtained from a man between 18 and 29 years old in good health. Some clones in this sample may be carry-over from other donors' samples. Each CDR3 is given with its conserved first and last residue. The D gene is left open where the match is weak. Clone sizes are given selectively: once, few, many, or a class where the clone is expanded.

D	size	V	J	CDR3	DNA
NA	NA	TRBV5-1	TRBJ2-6	CASSQDPGANVLTF	TGCGCCAGCAGCCAGGACCCTGGGGCCAACGTCCTGACTTTC
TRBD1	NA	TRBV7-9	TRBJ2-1	CASSFQQGFGNEQFF	TGTGCCAGCAGCTTTCAACAGGGGTTTGGGAATGAGCAGTTCTTC
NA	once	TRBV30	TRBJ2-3	CAWRYTDTQYF	TGTGCCTGGAGGTACACAGATACGCAGTATTTT
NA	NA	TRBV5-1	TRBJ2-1	CASSSPGGTGTIVAPRYNEQFF	TGCGCCAGCAGCTCACCCGGGGGCACAGGGACGATCGTGGCGCCTCGATACAATGAGCAGTTCTTC
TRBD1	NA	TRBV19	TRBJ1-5	CASSSHRGRGQPQHF	TGTGCCAGTAGTTCTCACAGGGGGCGAGGTCAGCCCCAGCATTTT
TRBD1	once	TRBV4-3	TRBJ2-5	CASSQGQGIETQYF	TGCGCCAGCAGCCAAGGACAGGGGATAGAGACCCAGTACTTC
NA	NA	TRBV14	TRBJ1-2	CASSQESSSGYTF	TGTGCCAGCAGCCAAGAAAGTAGCTCAGGCTACACCTTC
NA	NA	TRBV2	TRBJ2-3	CASSLQQGADTQYF	TGTGCCAGCAGTCTACAACAGGGCGCAGATACGCAGTATTTT
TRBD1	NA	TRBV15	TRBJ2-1	CATSREGQFSNEQFF	TGTGCCACCAGCAGAGAGGGACAGTTCTCCAATGAGCAGTTCTTC
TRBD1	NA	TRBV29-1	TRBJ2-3	CSVDGQGTTDTQYF	TGCAGCGTGGACGGACAGGGGACCACAGATACGCAGTATTTT
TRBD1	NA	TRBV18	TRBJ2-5	CASSRGQGFQETQYF	TGTGCCAGCTCACGGGGACAGGGGTTCCAAGAGACCCAGTACTTC
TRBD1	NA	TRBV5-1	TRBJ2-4	CASSYSGTGENIQYF	TGCGCCAGCAGCTACTCCGGGACAGGGGAAAACATTCAGTACTTC
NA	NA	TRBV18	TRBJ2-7	CASSPSGGTYEQYF	TGTGCCAGCTCACCCTCGGGCGGTACCTACGAGCAGTACTTC
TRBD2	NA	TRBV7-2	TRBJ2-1	CASSSQSGRGDEQFF	TGTGCCAGCAGCTCTCAGAGCGGGAGGGGGGATGAGCAGTTCTTC
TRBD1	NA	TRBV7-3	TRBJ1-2	CASSPDRGPYGYTF	TGTGCCAGCAGCCCGGACAGGGGACCCTATGGCTACACCTTC
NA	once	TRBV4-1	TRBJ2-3	CASSQQTLPDTQYF	TGCGCCAGCAGCCAGCAAACCCTCCCAGATACGCAGTATTTT
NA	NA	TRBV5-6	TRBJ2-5	CASSLVRGLSETQYF	TGTGCCAGCAGCTTGGTTCGGGGGTTATCAGAGACCCAGTACTTC
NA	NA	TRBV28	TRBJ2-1	CASSLQGREQFF	TGTGCCAGCAGTCTACAGGGGAGGGAGCAGTTCTTC
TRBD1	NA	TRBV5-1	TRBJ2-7	CASSIGGTGTSYEQYF	TGCGCCAGCAGCATTGGGGGGACAGGGACCTCCTACGAGCAGTACTTC
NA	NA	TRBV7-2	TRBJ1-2	CASSLGGTARGYTF	TGTGCCAGCAGCCTCGGCGGGACGGCCCGCGGCTACACCTTC
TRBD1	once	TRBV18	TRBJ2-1	CASSPPGTGRSSEQFF	TGTGCCAGCTCACCTCCCGGGACAGGACGTTCTTCGGAGCAGTTCTTC
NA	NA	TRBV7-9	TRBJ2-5	CASSFTSQGRETQYF	TGTGCCAGCAGCTTCACGTCGCAGGGGAGGGAGACCCAGTACTTC